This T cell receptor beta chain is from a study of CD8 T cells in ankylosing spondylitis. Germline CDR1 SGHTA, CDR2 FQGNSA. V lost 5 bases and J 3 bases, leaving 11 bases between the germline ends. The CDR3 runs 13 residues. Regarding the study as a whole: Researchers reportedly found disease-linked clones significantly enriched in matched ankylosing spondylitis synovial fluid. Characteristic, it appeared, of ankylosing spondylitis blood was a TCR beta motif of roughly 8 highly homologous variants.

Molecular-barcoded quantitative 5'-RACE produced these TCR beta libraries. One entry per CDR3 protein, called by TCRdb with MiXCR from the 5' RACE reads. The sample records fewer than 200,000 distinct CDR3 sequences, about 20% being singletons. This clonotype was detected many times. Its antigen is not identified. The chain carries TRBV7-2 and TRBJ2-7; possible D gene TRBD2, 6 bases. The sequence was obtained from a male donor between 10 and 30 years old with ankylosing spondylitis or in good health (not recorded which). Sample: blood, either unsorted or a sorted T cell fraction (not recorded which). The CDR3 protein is CASSVDGGYEQYV. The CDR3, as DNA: TGTGCCAGCAGCGTAGACGGGGGCTACGAGCAGTACGTC.